This T cell receptor beta chain was observed in a study of cytomegalovirus exposure and HLA in healthy donors. Study overall: The roughly 670 first-cohort repertoires and the approximately 110 validation repertoires shared the same platform, a later analysis reported.

The table came from immunoSEQ multiplex PCR; TCRdb's copy has only in-frame clones and leaves some out. The profile shows 200,000 or so clones, more than 75% of them singletons. The V gene's germline CDR1 is SGDLS and CDR2 YYNGEE. The CDR3 covers 14 residues. The ends were cut back, 0 bases at V and 6 bases at J, with 12 bases in the middle. The source is a man aged 18 to 30 in good health and CMV-seropositive. Sequences were obtained from PBMCs. The chain combines TRBV9 with TRBJ1-2, with D hard to call. The CDR3 here is CASSVAGRVDGYTF. CDR3 DNA sequence: TGTGCCAGCAGCGTAGCCGGGAGGGTTGATGGCTACACCTTC.